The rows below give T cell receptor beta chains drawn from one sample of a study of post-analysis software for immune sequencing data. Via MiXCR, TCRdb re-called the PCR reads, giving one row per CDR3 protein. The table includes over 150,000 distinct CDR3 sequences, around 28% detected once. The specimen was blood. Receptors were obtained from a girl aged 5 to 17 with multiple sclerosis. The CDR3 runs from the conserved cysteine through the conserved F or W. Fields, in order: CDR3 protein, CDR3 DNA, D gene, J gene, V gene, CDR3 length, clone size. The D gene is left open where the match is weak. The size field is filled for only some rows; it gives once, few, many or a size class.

CDR3aa: CASSRRGDTQYF; CDR3nt: TGTGCCAGCAGTCGCAGGGGAGATACGCAGTATTTT; d_gene: NA; j_gene: TRBJ2-3; v_gene: TRBV12-3/TRBV12-4; len: 12; abundance: many
CDR3aa: CASSLEGQWPQETQYF; CDR3nt: TGTGCCAGCAGCTTAGAGGGACAGTGGCCACAAGAGACCCAGTACTTC; d_gene: TRBD1; j_gene: TRBJ2-5; v_gene: TRBV7-2; len: 16; abundance: NA
CDR3aa: CASSPGDGSTEAFF; CDR3nt: TGTGCCAGCAGCCCGGGGGACGGATCCACTGAAGCTTTCTTT; d_gene: NA; j_gene: TRBJ1-1; v_gene: TRBV5-6; len: 14; abundance: NA
CDR3aa: CASSGNLHPPYGQYF; CDR3nt: TGTGCCAGCAGCGGAAATCTACACCCACCCTACGGGCAGTACTTC; d_gene: NA; j_gene: TRBJ2-7; v_gene: TRBV3-1; len: 15; abundance: NA
CDR3aa: CAWSWSSGNTIYF; CDR3nt: TGTGCCTGGAGCTGGAGCTCTGGAAACACCATATATTTT; d_gene: NA; j_gene: TRBJ1-3; v_gene: TRBV30; len: 13; abundance: NA
CDR3aa: CSVGDRADQPQHF; CDR3nt: TGCAGCGTGGGGGACAGGGCCGATCAGCCCCAGCATTTT; d_gene: TRBD1; j_gene: TRBJ1-5; v_gene: TRBV29-1; len: 13; abundance: many
CDR3aa: CASSQRAETSYEQYF; CDR3nt: TGTGCCAGCAGCCAGAGGGCGGAGACCTCCTACGAGCAGTACTTC; d_gene: NA; j_gene: TRBJ2-7; v_gene: TRBV4-2; len: 15; abundance: few
CDR3aa: CASSSPGQGGKTQYF; CDR3nt: TGTGCCAGCAGTTCACCGGGACAGGGAGGCAAGACCCAGTACTTC; d_gene: TRBD1; j_gene: TRBJ2-5; v_gene: TRBV7-9; len: 15; abundance: many
CDR3aa: CSGATGSGYTF; CDR3nt: TGCAGTGGGGCGACAGGGTCTGGCTACACCTTC; d_gene: TRBD1; j_gene: TRBJ1-2; v_gene: TRBV20-1; len: 11; abundance: many
CDR3aa: CASSQVEGLEKLFF; CDR3nt: TGTGCCAGCAGCCAGGTCGAAGGATTGGAAAAACTGTTTTTT; d_gene: NA; j_gene: TRBJ1-4; v_gene: TRBV3-1; len: 14; abundance: NA
CDR3aa: CASSLTRDNEQFF; CDR3nt: TGTGCCAGCAGTTTAACCAGGGACAATGAGCAGTTCTTC; d_gene: NA; j_gene: TRBJ2-1; v_gene: TRBV12-3/TRBV12-4; len: 13; abundance: many
CDR3aa: CASSRTSGADETQYF; CDR3nt: TGTGCCAGCAGCCGGACTAGCGGGGCTGACGAGACCCAGTACTTC; d_gene: TRBD2; j_gene: TRBJ2-5; v_gene: TRBV9; len: 15; abundance: few
CDR3aa: CASSRGDNEQFF; CDR3nt: TGCGCCAGCAGCCGAGGGGACAATGAGCAGTTCTTC; d_gene: NA; j_gene: TRBJ2-1; v_gene: TRBV4-1; len: 12; abundance: many
CDR3aa: CASSVDSGDRGILLETQYF; CDR3nt: TGTGCCAGCAGCGTAGATTCTGGGGACAGGGGTATTCTATTGGAGACCCAGTACTTC; d_gene: TRBD1; j_gene: TRBJ2-5; v_gene: TRBV9; len: 19; abundance: NA
CDR3aa: CASSLGLALRNEQFF; CDR3nt: TGTGCCAGCAGCTTAGGCCTGGCCCTAAGGAATGAGCAGTTCTTC; d_gene: NA; j_gene: TRBJ2-1; v_gene: TRBV11-1; len: 15; abundance: many
CDR3aa: CSVDRENDYGYTF; CDR3nt: TGCAGCGTTGACAGGGAGAATGACTATGGCTACACCTTC; d_gene: NA; j_gene: TRBJ1-2; v_gene: TRBV29-1; len: 13; abundance: many
CDR3aa: CAITSRGIEAEAFF; CDR3nt: TGTGCCATCACGTCCCGGGGGATCGAGGCTGAAGCTTTCTTT; d_gene: NA; j_gene: TRBJ1-1; v_gene: TRBV10-3; len: 14; abundance: few
CDR3aa: CAINRDRSLYNEQFF; CDR3nt: TGTGCCATCAACCGGGACAGGTCTTTATACAATGAGCAGTTCTTC; d_gene: TRBD1; j_gene: TRBJ2-1; v_gene: TRBV10-3; len: 15; abundance: many
CDR3aa: CASSLVVRGGSAWNEQFF; CDR3nt: TGCGCCAGCAGCTTGGTCGTACGTGGCGGGAGTGCCTGGAATGAGCAGTTCTTC; d_gene: TRBD2; j_gene: TRBJ2-1; v_gene: TRBV5-1; len: 18; abundance: many
CDR3aa: CASSHGTGNYEQYF; CDR3nt: TGTGCCAGCAGCCACGGGACAGGGAATTACGAGCAGTACTTC; d_gene: TRBD1; j_gene: TRBJ2-7; v_gene: TRBV16; len: 14; abundance: few
CDR3aa: CASSRGTSGSRTDTQYF; CDR3nt: TGTGCCAGCAGTCGGGGGACTAGCGGGAGCCGCACAGATACGCAGTATTTT; d_gene: TRBD2; j_gene: TRBJ2-3; v_gene: TRBV6-6; len: 17; abundance: few
CDR3aa: CASSTVAAGTGQPQHF; CDR3nt: TGTGCCAGTAGTACGGTGGCTGCAGGGACCGGGCAGCCCCAGCATTTT; d_gene: NA; j_gene: TRBJ1-5; v_gene: TRBV19; len: 16; abundance: few
CDR3aa: CASSGADEQFF; CDR3nt: TGTGCCAGCAGTGGAGCAGATGAGCAGTTCTTC; d_gene: NA; j_gene: TRBJ2-1; v_gene: TRBV3-1; len: 11; abundance: NA
CDR3aa: CASSFRTAEQYF; CDR3nt: TGTGCCAGCAGTTTTAGGACGGCCGAGCAGTACTTC; d_gene: NA; j_gene: TRBJ2-7; v_gene: TRBV12-3/TRBV12-4; len: 12; abundance: many
CDR3aa: CASSDPGGTGELFF; CDR3nt: TGCGCCAGCAGTGACCCCGGAGGCACCGGGGAGCTGTTTTTT; d_gene: NA; j_gene: TRBJ2-2; v_gene: TRBV10-1; len: 14; abundance: many
CDR3aa: CASSPNLERVLYEQYF; CDR3nt: TGTGCCAGCAGTCCGAATCTCGAGAGGGTACTCTACGAGCAGTACTTC; d_gene: NA; j_gene: TRBJ2-7; v_gene: TRBV27; len: 16; abundance: many
CDR3aa: CSARMSRGGYYGYTF; CDR3nt: TGCAGTGCTAGAATGAGTCGGGGTGGCTACTATGGCTACACCTTC; d_gene: NA; j_gene: TRBJ1-2; v_gene: TRBV20-1; len: 15; abundance: NA
CDR3aa: CASRTPKAGGGETQYF; CDR3nt: TGTGCCAGCAGGACCCCTAAAGCGGGGGGGGGAGAGACCCAGTACTTC; d_gene: TRBD2; j_gene: TRBJ2-5; v_gene: TRBV6-2/TRBV6-3; len: 16; abundance: NA
CDR3aa: CASSQGLVSDTDTQYF; CDR3nt: TGCGCCAGCAGCCAAGGACTAGTTTCCGACACAGATACGCAGTATTTT; d_gene: TRBD2; j_gene: TRBJ2-3; v_gene: TRBV5-1; len: 16; abundance: few
CDR3aa: CASTIGGAAKNIQYF; CDR3nt: TGTGCCAGCACCATAGGGGGGGCGGCCAAAAACATTCAGTACTTC; d_gene: NA; j_gene: TRBJ2-4; v_gene: TRBV28; len: 15; abundance: many
CDR3aa: CASSRDGRGEQYF; CDR3nt: TGTGCCAGCTCTCGGGACGGTCGTGGCGAGCAGTACTTC; d_gene: NA; j_gene: TRBJ2-7; v_gene: TRBV9; len: 13; abundance: many
CDR3aa: CASSFSQGSKGEQFF; CDR3nt: TGCGCCAGCAGCTTTTCACAGGGGTCTAAGGGTGAGCAGTTCTTC; d_gene: TRBD1; j_gene: TRBJ2-1; v_gene: TRBV5-1; len: 15; abundance: many
CDR3aa: CASSLMGLLTSGRCNEQFF; CDR3nt: TGTGCCAGCAGTTTAATGGGACTCTTGACTAGCGGGAGGTGCAATGAGCAGTTCTTC; d_gene: TRBD2; j_gene: TRBJ2-1; v_gene: TRBV12-3/TRBV12-4; len: 19; abundance: NA